This T cell receptor (beta chain) was sequenced in a study of cytomegalovirus exposure and HLA in healthy donors. CDR1 is LNHNV, CDR2 YYDKDF, per germline (reference sequence). V dropped 3 bases and J dropped 8 bases, with 14 bases sitting between them. The CDR3 contains 14 residues. PCR employed 60 Vbeta and 13 Jbeta primers. Profiling relied on immunoSEQ multiplex PCR, and the TCRdb table lists in-frame clones only, not all of them. This sample yields 65,000 to 100,000 clones, of which roughly 80% are seen a single time; under 2.5% belongs to the top ten. This clone was seen only once. Healthy people donating bone marrow made up the donors.

The TCR was taken from a man aged 40-50 years in good health and CMV-seronegative. The sequencing input was PBMCs. The chain combines TRBV15 with TRBJ2-1, with a possible D match to TRBD2 (7 bases). Written as DNA, the CDR3 is TGTGCCACCAGCAGGGGAGAGGGGGGGGATGAGCAGTTCTTC. This translates into CATSRGEGGDEQFF.